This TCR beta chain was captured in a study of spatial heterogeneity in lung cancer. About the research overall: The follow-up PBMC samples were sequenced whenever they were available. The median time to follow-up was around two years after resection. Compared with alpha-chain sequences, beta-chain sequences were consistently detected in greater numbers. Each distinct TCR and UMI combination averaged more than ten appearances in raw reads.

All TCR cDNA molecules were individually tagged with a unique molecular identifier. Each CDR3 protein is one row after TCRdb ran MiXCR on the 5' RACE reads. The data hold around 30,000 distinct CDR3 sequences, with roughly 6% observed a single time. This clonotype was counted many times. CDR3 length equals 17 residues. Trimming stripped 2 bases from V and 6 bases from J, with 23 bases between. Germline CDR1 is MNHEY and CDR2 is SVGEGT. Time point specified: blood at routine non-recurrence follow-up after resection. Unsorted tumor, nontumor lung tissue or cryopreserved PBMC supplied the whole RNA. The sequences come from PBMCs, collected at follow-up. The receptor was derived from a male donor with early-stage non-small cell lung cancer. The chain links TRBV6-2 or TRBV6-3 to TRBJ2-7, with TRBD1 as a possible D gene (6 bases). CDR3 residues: CASSYLPGQPRGGEQYF. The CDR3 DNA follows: TGTGCCAGCAGTTACCTCCCCGGACAGCCTCGTGGGGGCGAGCAGTACTTC.